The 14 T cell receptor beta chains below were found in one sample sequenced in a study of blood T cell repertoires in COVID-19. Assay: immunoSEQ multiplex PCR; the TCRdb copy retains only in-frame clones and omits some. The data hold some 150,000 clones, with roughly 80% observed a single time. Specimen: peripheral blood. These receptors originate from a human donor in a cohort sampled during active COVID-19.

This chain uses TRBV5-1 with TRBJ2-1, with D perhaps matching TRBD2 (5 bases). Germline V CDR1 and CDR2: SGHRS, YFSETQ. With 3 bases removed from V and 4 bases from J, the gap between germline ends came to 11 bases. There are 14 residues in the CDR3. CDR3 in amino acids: CASSSMEVYNEQFF. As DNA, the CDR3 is TGCGCCAGCAGCTCTATGGAGGTTTACAATGAGCAGTTCTTC.

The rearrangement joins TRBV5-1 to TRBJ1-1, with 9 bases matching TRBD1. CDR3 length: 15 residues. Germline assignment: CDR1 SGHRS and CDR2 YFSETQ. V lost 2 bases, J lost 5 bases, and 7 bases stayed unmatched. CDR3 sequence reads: CASSLQGAAGTEAFF. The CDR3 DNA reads TGCGCCAGCAGCTTACAGGGGGCCGCTGGAACTGAAGCTTTCTTT.

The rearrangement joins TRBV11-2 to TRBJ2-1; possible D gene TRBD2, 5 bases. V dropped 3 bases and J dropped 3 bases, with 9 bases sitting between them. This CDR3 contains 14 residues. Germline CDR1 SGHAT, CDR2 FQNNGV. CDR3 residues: CASSFRGIYNEQFF. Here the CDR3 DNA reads TGTGCCAGCAGCTTCAGAGGGATCTACAATGAGCAGTTCTTC. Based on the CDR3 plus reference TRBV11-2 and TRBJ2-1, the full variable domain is EAGVAQSPRYKIIEKRQSVAFWCNPISGHATLYWYQQILGQGPKLLIQFQNNGVVDDSQLPKDRFSAERLKGVDSTLKIQPAKLEDSAVYLCASSFRGIYNEQFFGPGTRLTVL.

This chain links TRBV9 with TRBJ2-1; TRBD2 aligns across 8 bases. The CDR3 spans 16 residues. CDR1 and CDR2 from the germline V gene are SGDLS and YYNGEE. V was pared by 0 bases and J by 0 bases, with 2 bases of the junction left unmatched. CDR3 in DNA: TGTGCCAGCAGCGTAGGCGGGGGGAGCTCCTACAATGAGCAGTTCTTC. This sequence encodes CASSVGGGSSYNEQFF.

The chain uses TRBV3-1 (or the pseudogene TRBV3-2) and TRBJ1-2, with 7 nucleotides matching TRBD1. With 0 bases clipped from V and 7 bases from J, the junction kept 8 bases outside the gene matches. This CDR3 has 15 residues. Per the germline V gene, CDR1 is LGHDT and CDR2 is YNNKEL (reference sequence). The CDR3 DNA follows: TGTGCCAGCAGCCAAGATGCCGGGACAGCGATTGGCTACACCTTC. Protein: CASSQDAGTAIGYTF.

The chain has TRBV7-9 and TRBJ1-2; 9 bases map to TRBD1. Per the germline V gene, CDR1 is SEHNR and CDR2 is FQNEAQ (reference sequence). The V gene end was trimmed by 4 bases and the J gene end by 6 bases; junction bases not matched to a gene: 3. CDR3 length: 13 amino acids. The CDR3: CASSSGQGNGYTF. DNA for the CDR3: TGTGCCAGCAGCTCAGGACAGGGGAATGGCTACACCTTC.

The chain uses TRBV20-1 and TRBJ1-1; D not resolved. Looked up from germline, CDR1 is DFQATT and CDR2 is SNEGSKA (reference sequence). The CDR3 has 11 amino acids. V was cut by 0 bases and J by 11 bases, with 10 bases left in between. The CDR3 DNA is TGCAGTGCTAGAGAGGAGTATCGGGCTTTCTTT. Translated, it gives CSAREEYRAFF.

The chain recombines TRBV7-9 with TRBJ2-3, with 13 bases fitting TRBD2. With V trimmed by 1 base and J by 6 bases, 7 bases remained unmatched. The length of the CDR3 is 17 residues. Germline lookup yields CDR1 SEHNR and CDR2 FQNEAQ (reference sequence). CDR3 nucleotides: TGTGCCAGCAGCTTAGTCCCGGGGACTAGCGGGGTGGATACGCAGTATTTT. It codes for CASSLVPGTSGVDTQYF.

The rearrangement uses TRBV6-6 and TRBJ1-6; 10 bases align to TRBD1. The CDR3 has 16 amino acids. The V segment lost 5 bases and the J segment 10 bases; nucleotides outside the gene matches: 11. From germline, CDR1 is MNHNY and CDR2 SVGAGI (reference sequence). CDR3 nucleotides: TGTGCCAGCAGTACTGGACAGGGGGTAAGAGGGTCACCCCTCCACTTT. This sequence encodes CASSTGQGVRGSPLHF.

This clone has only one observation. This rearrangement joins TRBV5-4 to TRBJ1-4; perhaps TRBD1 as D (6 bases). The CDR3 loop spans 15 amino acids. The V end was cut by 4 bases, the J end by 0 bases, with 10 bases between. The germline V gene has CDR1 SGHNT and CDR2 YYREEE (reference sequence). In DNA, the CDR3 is TGTGCCAGCAGCGACCGGACAGCAACTAATGAAAAACTGTTTTTT. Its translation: CASSDRTATNEKLFF.

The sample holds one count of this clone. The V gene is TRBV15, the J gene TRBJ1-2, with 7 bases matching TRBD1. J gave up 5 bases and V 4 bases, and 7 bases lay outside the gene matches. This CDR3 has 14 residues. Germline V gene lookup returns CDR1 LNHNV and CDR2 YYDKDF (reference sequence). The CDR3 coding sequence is TGTGCCACCAGCATTGGAGGGGACAGTTATGGCTACACCTTC. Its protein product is CATSIGGDSYGYTF.

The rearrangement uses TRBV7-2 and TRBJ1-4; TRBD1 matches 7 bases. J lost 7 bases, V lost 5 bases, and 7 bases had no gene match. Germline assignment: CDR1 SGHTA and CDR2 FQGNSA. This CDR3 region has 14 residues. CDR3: CASSQDRVAEKLFF. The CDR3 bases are TGTGCCAGCAGCCAAGACAGGGTGGCTGAAAAACTGTTTTTT.

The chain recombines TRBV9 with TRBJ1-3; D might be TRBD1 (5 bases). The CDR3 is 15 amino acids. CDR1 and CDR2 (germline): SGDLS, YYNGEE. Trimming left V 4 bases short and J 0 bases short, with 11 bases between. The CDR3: CASSSTGSSGNTIYF. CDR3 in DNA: TGTGCCAGCAGCAGTACAGGAAGCTCTGGAAACACCATATATTTT.

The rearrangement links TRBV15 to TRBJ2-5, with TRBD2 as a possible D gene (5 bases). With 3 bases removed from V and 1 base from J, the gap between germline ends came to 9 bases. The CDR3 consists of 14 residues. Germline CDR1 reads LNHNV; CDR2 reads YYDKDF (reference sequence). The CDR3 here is CATSSGLLQETQYF. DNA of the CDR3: TGTGCCACCAGCAGCGGACTCCTCCAAGAGACCCAGTACTTC.